The sequence of this T cell receptor (beta chain) was determined in a study of T cell repertoires in cytomegalovirus infection. Study at large: Recently identified HLA-C-restricted CMV epitopes and well-studied HLA-B-restricted CMV epitopes were used by the study. Carrying CMV and the relevant HLA type showed in public TCR beta signatures. Study-level points and caveats: In two of eight donors, the top clonotype was HLA-C-restricted CMV-specific. The cumulative frequency of public TCR beta families distinguished individuals who carried CMV together with the relevant HLA.

Worth noting for this clonotype: Its antigen is still unknown.

This CDR3 is 13 amino acids long. The germline V gene has CDR1 MNHNY and CDR2 SVGAGI (reference sequence). V trimming: 8 bases; J trimming: 5 bases; junction bases outside the gene matches: 8. MiXCR, run by TCRdb on the reads, gives a single entry per CDR3 protein. The sample contains roughly 700,000 distinct CDR3 sequences, roughly 36% of which appear only once. Sequenced here: cultured PBMCs, sampled from culture after CMV antigen stimulation. This TCR was sampled from a human donor in good health (CMV status not recorded). Some clones in this sample may be carry-over from other donors' samples. The V and J genes are TRBV6-6 and TRBJ2-5; TRBD2 aligns across 7 bases. For the CDR3, the DNA is TGTGCCAGCGGGGCAGGGCGGGGGGAGACCCAGTACTTC. Its protein is CASGAGRGETQYF.